This note documents a single T cell receptor (beta chain) sequence. The data stem from a study of blood T cell repertoires in COVID-19. Across the whole study: PBMCs, B-cell-depleted T cells, or T cells provided the cDNA or gDNA that made up the material.

The method was immunoSEQ multiplex PCR; TCRdb's version includes in-frame clones alone and lacks a portion of them. The data contain approximately 20,000 clones, 88% of them singletons. From germline, CDR1 is SQVTM and CDR2 ANQGSEA. The V segment lost 0 bases and the J segment 1 base; nucleotides outside the gene matches: 2. The CDR3 is 15 amino acids. The specimen was peripheral blood. The sequence was collected from a human donor in a cohort sampled during active COVID-19. The chain has TRBV29-1 and TRBJ2-7; TRBD1 aligns across 11 bases. CDR3 DNA: TGCAGCGTTGAAGAGGGGGACAGGGGGTCCTACGAGCAGTACTTC. Its translation is CSVEEGDRGSYEQYF.